This TCR beta chain comes out of a study of T cells after posttransplantation cyclophosphamide (dated by TCRdb to the mid-2010s). At the level of the whole study: The study tracked T cell repertoire reconstitution by TRB sequencing after myeloablative bone marrow transplantation using posttransplantation cyclophosphamide as GVHD prophylaxis. Samples from some 33 PTCy-treated patients and roughly 17 related bone marrow donors of those patients were subjected to antigen receptor sequencing. TRB sequencing was performed on blood from all 35 or so PTCy patients with 1-year posttransplant specimens. In 3 patients, TRB sequencing was also performed on up to about 3 more blood samples taken 2 to 5.2 years after transplant, and in several patients, pretransplant blood was also TRB-sequenced. Public TRB sequences were queried against a database of over 3,600 sequences associated with responses to pathogens, tumor antigens, self-antigens and alloantigens. Because TRA and TRB clonality correlated tightly in ten or so samples, later TCR analyses were limited to TRB. The paper as a whole reports these results and caveats: Donor-recipient similarity was low at 1-2 months but increased during the first year, and donor CD8+ memory clones often dominated later blood repertoires. Across approximately 45 patients, recipient CMV seropositivity and CMV reactivation were highly associated with TRB clonality; PTCy diversity was similar to CNI/methotrexate controls. The TRB repertoires of T cells infiltrating skin or the GI tract showed only limited overlap with the TRB repertoires found in blood.

V lost 3 bases and J lost 10 bases, and the count of bases not matched to a germline gene is 8. Taken from cysteine to phenylalanine, the CDR3 has 14 residues. The DNA shown is the 42-base CDR3, in frame from base 1. CDR1 and CDR2 (MDHEN, SYDVKM) derive from the germline V gene. The meaning of the sample's treatment or condition label: high-dose cyclophosphamide on days +3 and +4 as single-agent GVHD prophylaxis. Busulfan and fludarabine conditioning, a related or unrelated marrow graft, and cyclophosphamide on days +3 and +4 were given to PTCy patients. PTCy-treated patients were drawn from a prospective multi-institutional clinical trial. Peripheral blood and bone marrow mononuclear cells were isolated by Ficoll-Hypaque density centrifugation and were cryopreserved. CD4+ and CD8+ T cells, including naive and memory subsets, were sorted by FACS using a FACSAria II. With regard to this clone: The clone's antigen remains unknown. No quality values exist for individual bases; no much larger clone is one base distant.

TRB sequencing was run on genomic DNA with either the immunoSEQ assay at survey resolution or the hsTCRB kit. The published analysis was carried out like this. The immunoSEQ software handled initial read processing, and the LymphoSeq R package was used for repertoire analyses. Clonality was computed as 1 minus normalized Shannon entropy, and a Gini coefficient was also calculated for each TRB dataset. To infer phenotypes in unsorted samples, TRB sequences from sorted subsets of the recipient or donor were mapped onto unsorted samples from the same recipient. In its TCRdb copy, this immuneACCESS table keeps in-frame sequences only and misses some clones. Where compared with another copy, unresolved V genes explain less than half of these, and the others have no known cause. That table supplies the V and J calls and clone size; D and trimming were determined from the DNA. The sample data list approximately 17,000 clones, and over 60% of these were observed just once. Around 30% of the sample comes from the top ten.

The V and J segments used are TRBV28 and TRBJ2-1, with 8 central nucleotides matching TRBD2. Sequenced material: CD8+ T cells sorted from PBMCs, taken approximately 1,900 days after a stem cell transplant with posttransplant cyclophosphamide. This sequence originates from a female patient aged 40-49 years who received an allogeneic stem cell transplant from a related donor, was CMV-positive, and had no GVHD. Some T cells seen after a transplant may have their origin in the graft donor. Read as DNA, the sequence is TGTGCCAGCAGTTTCGGGGGGGGCCCCCAAGAGCAGTTCTTC. Translated, this is CASSFGGGPQEQFF.